This record concerns one TCR beta chain sequence. Antigen unknown. During construction of the library, unique molecular identifiers were attached to individual cDNA molecules for quantitative, reproducible TCR counting. One entry per CDR3 protein, called by TCRdb with MiXCR from the RACE reads. The sample includes roughly 380,000 distinct CDR3 sequences, about 6.3% seen only once; the top ten take about 5.6%. The data were obtained in a study of human T cells and chemical hapten exposure. Whole-study context: Donors were sensitized with 2% DPC on the upper inner arm.

Germline loops: CDR1 SGHNT, CDR2 YYREEE (reference sequence). Trimming shortened V by 1 base and J by 2 bases, and 12 bases separated the two germline ends. This CDR3 spans 15 amino acids. Time point: patch test 2, 6 weeks after DPC sensitization. Treatment specified: therapeutic diphenylcyclopropenone sensitization with weekly scalp DPC. General study results and limits: The donor cohort had alopecia, so its immune response may not match that of healthy people.

The starting material was whole blood, obtained in connection with sensitization to the hapten diphenylcyclopropenone (DPC). The rearrangement joins TRBV5-4 to TRBJ1-2, with D unclear. This TCR derives from a woman aged 18-29 years with alopecia areata. Some clones in this sample may be carry-over from other donors' samples. The CDR3 nucleotides read TGTGCCAGCAGCTTGTATGTTTGGCAGAACTATGGCTACACCTTC. Protein: CASSLYVWQNYGYTF.